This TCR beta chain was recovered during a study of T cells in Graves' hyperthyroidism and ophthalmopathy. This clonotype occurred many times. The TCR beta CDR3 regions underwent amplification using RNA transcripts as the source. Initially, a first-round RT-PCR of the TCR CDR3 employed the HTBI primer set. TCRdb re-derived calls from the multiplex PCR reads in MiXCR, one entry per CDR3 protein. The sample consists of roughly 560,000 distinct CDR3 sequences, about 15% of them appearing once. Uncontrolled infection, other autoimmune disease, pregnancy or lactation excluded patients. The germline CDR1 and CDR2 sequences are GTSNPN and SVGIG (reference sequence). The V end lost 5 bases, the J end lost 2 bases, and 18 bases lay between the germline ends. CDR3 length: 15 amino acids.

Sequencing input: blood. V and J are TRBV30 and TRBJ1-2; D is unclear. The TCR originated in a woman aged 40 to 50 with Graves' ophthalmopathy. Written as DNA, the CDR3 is TGTGCCTGGGGTCTACCGGCCAGAATGAACTATGGCTACACCTTC. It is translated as CAWGLPARMNYGYTF. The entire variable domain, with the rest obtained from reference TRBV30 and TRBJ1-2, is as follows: SQTIHQWPATLVQPVGSPLSLECTVEGTSNPNLYWYRQAAGRGLQLLFYSVGIGQISSEVPQNLSASRPQDRQFILSSKKLLLSDSGFYLCAWGLPARMNYGYTFGSGTRLTVV.